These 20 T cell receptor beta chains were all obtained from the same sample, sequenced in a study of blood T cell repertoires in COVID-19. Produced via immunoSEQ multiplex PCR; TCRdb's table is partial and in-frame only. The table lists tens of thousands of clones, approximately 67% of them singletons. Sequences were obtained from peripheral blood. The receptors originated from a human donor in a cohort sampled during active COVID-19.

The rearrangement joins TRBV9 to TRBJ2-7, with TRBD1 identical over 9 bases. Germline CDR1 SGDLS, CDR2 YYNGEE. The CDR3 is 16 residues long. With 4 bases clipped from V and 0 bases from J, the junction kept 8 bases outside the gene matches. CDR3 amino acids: CASSPQGALSSYEQYF. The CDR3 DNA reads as TGTGCCAGCAGCCCACAGGGGGCCCTTAGCTCCTACGAGCAGTACTTC.

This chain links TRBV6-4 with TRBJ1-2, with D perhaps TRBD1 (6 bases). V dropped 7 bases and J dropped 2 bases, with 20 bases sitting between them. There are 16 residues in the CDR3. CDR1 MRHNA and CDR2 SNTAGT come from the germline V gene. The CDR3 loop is CASILNRAAENYGYTF. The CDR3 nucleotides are TGTGCCAGCATTCTAAACAGGGCGGCCGAAAACTATGGCTACACCTTC.

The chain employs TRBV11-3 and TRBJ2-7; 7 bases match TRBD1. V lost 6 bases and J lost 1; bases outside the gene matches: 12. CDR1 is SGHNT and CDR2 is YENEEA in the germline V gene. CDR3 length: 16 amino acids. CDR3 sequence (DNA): TGTGCCAGCAGAGCTAGACAGGGCCATATATCCTACGAGCAGTACTTC. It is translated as CASRARQGHISYEQYF.

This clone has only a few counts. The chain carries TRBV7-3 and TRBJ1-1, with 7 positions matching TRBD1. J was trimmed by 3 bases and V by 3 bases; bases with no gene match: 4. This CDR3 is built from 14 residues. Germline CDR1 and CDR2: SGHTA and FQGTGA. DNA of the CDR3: TGTGCCAGCAGCTTGACAGGGATGGACACTGAAGCTTTCTTT. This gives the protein CASSLTGMDTEAFF.

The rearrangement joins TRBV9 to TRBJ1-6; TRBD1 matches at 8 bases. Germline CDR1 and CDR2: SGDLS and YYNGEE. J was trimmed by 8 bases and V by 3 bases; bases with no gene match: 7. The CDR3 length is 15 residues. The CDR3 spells CASSARTGFDSPLHF. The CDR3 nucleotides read TGTGCCAGCAGCGCACGGACAGGGTTCGATTCACCCCTCCACTTT.

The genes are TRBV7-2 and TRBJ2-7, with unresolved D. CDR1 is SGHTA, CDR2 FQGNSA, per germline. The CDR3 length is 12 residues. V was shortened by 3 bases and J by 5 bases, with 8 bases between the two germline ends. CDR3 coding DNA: TGTGCCAGCAGCTTCGTAGAGGACGAGCAGTACTTC. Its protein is CASSFVEDEQYF.

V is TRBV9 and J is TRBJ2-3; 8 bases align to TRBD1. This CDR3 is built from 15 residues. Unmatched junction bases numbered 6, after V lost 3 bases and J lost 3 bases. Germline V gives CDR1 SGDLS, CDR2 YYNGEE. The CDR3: CASSARDRRTDTQYF. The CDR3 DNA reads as TGTGCCAGCAGCGCCCGGGACAGGCGAACAGATACGCAGTATTTT.

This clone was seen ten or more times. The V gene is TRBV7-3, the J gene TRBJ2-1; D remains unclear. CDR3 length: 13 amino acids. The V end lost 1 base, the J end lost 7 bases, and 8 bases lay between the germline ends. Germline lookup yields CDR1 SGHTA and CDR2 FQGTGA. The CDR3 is CASSLNSLNEQFF. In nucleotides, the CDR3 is TGTGCCAGCAGCTTAAACAGTCTTAATGAGCAGTTCTTC.

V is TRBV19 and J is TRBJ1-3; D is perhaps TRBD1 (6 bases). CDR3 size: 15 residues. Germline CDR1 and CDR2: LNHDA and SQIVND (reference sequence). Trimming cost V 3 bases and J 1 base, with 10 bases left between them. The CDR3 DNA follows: TGTGCCAGTAGTATGGGGGACACGTCTGGAAACACCATATATTTT. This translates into CASSMGDTSGNTIYF.

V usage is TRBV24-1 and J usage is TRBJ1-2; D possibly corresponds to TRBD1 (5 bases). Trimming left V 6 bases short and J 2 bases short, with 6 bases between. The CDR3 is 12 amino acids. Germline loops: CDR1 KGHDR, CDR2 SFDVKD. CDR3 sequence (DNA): TGTGCCACCAGTAAGGGGAACTATGGCTACACCTTC. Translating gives CATSKGNYGYTF.

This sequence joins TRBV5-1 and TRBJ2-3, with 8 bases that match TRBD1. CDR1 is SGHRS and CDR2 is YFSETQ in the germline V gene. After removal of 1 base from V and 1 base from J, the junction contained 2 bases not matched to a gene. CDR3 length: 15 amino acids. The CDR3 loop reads CASSLWGQGTDTQYF. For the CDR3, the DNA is TGCGCCAGCAGCTTGTGGGGACAGGGCACAGATACGCAGTATTTT.

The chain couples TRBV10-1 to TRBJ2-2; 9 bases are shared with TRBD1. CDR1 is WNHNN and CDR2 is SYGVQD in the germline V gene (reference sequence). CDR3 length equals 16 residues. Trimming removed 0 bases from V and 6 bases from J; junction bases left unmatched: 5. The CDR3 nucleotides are TGCGCCAGCAGTGAGTCGACAGGGGGGAGCTCCGGGGAGCTGTTTTTT. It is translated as CASSESTGGSSGELFF.

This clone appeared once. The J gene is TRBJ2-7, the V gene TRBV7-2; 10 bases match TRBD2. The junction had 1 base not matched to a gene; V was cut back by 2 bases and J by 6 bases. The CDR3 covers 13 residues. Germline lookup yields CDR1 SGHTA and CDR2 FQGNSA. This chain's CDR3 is CASSLSGRGEQYF. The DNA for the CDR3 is TGTGCCAGCAGCTTAAGCGGGAGGGGCGAGCAGTACTTC.

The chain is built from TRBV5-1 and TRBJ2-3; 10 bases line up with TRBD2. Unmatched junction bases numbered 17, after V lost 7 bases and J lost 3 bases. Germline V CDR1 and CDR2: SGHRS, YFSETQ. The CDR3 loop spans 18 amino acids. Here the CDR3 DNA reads TGCGCCAGCGGGGGAGGGCTAGCGGGAGTTGGGGGAACAGATACGCAGTATTTT. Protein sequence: CASGGGLAGVGGTDTQYF.

CDR3 amino acids: CASSPSRTLGETQYF. The CDR3 DNA sequence: TGCGCCAGCAGCCCCTCTAGGACTCTGGGGGAGACCCAGTACTTC. The chain combines TRBV4-3 with TRBJ2-5; TRBD2 might be the D (5 bases). The V and J ends lost 4 bases and 5 bases respectively, with 17 bases between them. Germline loops: CDR1 LGHNA, CDR2 YSLEER. This CDR3 spans 15 amino acids.

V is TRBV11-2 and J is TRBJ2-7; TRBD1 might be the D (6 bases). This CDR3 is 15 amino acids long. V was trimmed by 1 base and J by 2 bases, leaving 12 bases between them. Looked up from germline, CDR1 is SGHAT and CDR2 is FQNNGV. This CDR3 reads CASSLVGRGPYEQYF. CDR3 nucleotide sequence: TGTGCCAGCAGCTTAGTCGGCAGGGGCCCCTACGAGCAGTACTTC. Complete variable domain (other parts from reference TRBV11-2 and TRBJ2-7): EAGVAQSPRYKIIEKRQSVAFWCNPISGHATLYWYQQILGQGPKLLIQFQNNGVVDDSQLPKDRFSAERLKGVDSTLKIQPAKLEDSAVYLCASSLVGRGPYEQYFGPGTRLTVT.

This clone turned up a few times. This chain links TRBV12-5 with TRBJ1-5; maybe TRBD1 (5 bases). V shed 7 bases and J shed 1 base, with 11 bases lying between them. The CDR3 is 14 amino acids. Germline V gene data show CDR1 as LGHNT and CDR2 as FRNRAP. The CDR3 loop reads CASASSGSNQPQHF. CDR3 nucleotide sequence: TGTGCTAGTGCCTCCTCAGGGAGCAATCAGCCCCAGCATTTT.

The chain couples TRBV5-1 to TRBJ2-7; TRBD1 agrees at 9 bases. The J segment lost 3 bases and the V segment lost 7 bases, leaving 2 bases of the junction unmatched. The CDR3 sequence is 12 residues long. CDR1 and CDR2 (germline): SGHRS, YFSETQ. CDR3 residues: CASGGQGYEQYF. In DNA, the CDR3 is TGCGCCAGCGGGGGACAGGGCTACGAGCAGTACTTC.

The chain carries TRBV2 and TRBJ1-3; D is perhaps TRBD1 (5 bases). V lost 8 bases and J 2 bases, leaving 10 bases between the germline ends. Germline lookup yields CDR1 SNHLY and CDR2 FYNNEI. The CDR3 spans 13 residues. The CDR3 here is CASRGWAGNTIYF. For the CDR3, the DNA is TGTGCCAGCCGGGGGTGGGCTGGAAACACCATATATTTT.

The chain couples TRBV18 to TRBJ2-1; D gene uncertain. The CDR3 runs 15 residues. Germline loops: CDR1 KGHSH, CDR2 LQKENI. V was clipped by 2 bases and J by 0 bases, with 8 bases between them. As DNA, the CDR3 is TGTGCCAGCTCACCAGACTCTCGCTCCTACAATGAGCAGTTCTTC. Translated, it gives CASSPDSRSYNEQFF.